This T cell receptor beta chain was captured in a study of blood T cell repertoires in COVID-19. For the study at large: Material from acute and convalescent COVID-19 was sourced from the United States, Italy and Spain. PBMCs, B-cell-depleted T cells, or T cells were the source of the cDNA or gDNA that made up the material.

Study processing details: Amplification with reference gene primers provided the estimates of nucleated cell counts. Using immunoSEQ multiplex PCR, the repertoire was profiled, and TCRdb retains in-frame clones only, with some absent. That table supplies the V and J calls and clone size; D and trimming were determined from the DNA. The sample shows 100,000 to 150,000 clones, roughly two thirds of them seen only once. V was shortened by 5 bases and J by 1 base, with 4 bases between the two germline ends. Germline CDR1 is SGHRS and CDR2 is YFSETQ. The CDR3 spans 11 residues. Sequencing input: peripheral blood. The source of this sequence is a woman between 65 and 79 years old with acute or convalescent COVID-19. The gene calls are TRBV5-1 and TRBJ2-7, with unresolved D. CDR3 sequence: CASRESYEQYF. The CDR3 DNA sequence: TGCGCCAGCAGGGAGTCCTACGAGCAGTACTTC. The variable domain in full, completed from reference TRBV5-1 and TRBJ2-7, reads KAGVTQTPRYLIKTRGQQVTLSCSPISGHRSVSWYQQTPGQGLQFLFEYFSETQRNKGNFPGRFSGRQFSNSRSEMNVSTLELGDSALYLCASRESYEQYFGPGTRLTVT.